The 5 T cell receptor beta chains in this list originate from one sample, sequenced in a study of cytomegalovirus exposure and HLA in healthy donors (dated by TCRdb to 2016 to 2017). Receptors were amplified or captured by the immunoSEQ multiplex PCR assay. For the multiplex PCR, a mixture combining 60 forward primers for TCR Vbeta segments and 13 reverse primers for TCR Jbeta segments was used. TCRdb obtained this table from immuneACCESS and retained in-frame rearrangements with V and J assigned. These tables miss some clones; where compared with another copy, unresolved V genes account for less than half of the shortfall, and the remainder is unexplained. This sample is represented by about 43,000 clones; roughly half of them were singletons. The top ten clones comprise roughly 5.6% of the sample. Sequencing was carried out using PBMCs. These receptors came from a man aged 55 to 69 in good health and CMV-seronegative.

This chain connects TRBV2 to TRBJ1-4; 8 bases fit TRBD1. This CDR3 is built from 16 residues. Germline V gene data show CDR1 as SNHLY and CDR2 as FYNNEI. The V and J ends lost 1 base and 7 bases, in that order; junction bases with no gene match: 8. The CDR3 loop reads CASSEELAGGGEKLFF. The DNA for the CDR3 is TGTGCCAGCAGTGAAGAGCTGGCAGGGGGCGGTGAAAAACTGTTTTTT.

V gene TRBV28 combines with J gene TRBJ2-1, with TRBD2 as a possible D gene (6 bases). The CDR3 loop spans 13 amino acids. V lost 6 bases, J lost 3 bases, and 9 bases lay in between. Germline CDR1 and CDR2: MDHEN and SYDVKM. In DNA, the CDR3 is TGTGCCAGCAGGGGAGGTATCTACAATGAGCAGTTCTTC. This codes for CASRGGIYNEQFF.

The chain has TRBV7-9 and TRBJ2-7; 7 positions agree with TRBD1. This CDR3 has 13 amino acids. V shed 10 bases and J 5 bases; nucleotides not matched to a gene: 11. Germline-derived CDR1 and CDR2 are SEHNR and FQNEAQ (reference sequence). For the CDR3, the DNA is TGTGCCATCGTCCCCCAGGGGGTCGACGAGCAGTACTTC. It codes for CAIVPQGVDEQYF. The entire variable domain, with the rest obtained from reference TRBV7-9 and TRBJ2-7, is as follows: DTGVSQNPRHKITKRGQNVTFRCDPISEHNRLYWYRQTLGQGPEFLTYFQNEAQLEKSRLLSDRFSAERPKGSFSTLEIQRTEQGDSAMYLCAIVPQGVDEQYFGPGTRLTVT.

This chain uses TRBV5-1 with TRBJ1-2; 7 bases are shared with TRBD1. The CDR3 runs 16 residues. Germline CDR1 is SGHRS and CDR2 is YFSETQ. Losses at the gene ends were 0 bases for V and 3 bases for J; bases not matched to a gene: 8. CDR3 coding DNA: TGCGCCAGCAGCTTGGGACAGGGAGGTTTGGACTATGGCTACACCTTC. Its protein product is CASSLGQGGLDYGYTF.

The chain recombines TRBV9 with TRBJ1-1, with 7 bases aligning to TRBD1. The CDR3 sequence is 15 residues long. Unmatched junction bases numbered 6, after V lost 0 bases and J lost 4 bases. In germline, CDR1 is SGDLS, CDR2 YYNGEE. Here the CDR3 reads CASSVVEGAGTEAFF. CDR3 nucleotides: TGTGCCAGCAGCGTAGTAGAGGGGGCAGGCACTGAAGCTTTCTTT.